A single TCR beta chain is shown here with its context. Its antigen is undetermined. This CDR3 has 17 amino acids. The germline V gene encodes CDR1 MNHEY and CDR2 SMNVEV (reference sequence). These data are taken from a study of T cells expressing NK-cell markers. Study outcomes and limitations: Whether the expanded NKG2C+ T cell clones recognized HCMV remained unclear.

For TCR beta, cDNA was produced by 5'RACE template switching with UMIs. TCRdb re-called the 5' RACE reads; every CDR3 protein appears as one record, without DNA. The sample shows about 370,000 distinct CDR3 sequences, and approximately 11% sits with its ten largest clones. This sequence was found in a woman between 45 and 65 years old in good health. Specimen: blood T cells: a sorted CD56 or NKG2C T cell subset, CD4+ or CD8+ T cells, or bulk PBMC T cells (not recorded which). The chain couples TRBV27 to TRBJ2-6. The CDR3 loop is CASRPRIVRSGANVLTF.